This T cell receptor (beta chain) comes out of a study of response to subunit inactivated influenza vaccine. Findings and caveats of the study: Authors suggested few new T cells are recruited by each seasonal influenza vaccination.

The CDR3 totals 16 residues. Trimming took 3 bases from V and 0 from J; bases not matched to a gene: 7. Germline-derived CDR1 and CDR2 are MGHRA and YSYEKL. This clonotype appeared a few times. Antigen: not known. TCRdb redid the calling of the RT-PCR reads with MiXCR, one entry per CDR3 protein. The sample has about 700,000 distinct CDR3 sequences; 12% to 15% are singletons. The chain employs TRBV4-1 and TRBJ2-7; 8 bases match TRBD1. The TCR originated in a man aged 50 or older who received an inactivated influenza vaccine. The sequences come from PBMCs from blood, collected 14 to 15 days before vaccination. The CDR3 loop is CASSQGPDRVSYEQYF. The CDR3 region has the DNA TGCGCCAGCAGCCAGGGTCCGGACAGGGTCTCCTACGAGCAGTACTTC.